A selection of T cell receptor beta chains follows, all from one sample in a study of CD4 and CD8 cells across lung adenocarcinoma regions. Each CDR3 protein is one row after TCRdb ran MiXCR on the PCR reads. The data show around 4,000 distinct CDR3 sequences, around 60% seen once. Sequencing input: CD8+ T cells from the margin of a lung tumor. The receptors here all came from a female donor with lung adenocarcinoma. The CD4 and CD8 labels of this study may be unreliable. CDR3s include the opening cysteine and the closing phenylalanine or tryptophan. Fields, in order: J gene, V gene, clone size, D gene, CDR3 protein, CDR3 DNA. D genes are given only for firm matches. The size of a clone is reported for some rows only, either as once, few or many, or as a class for expanded clones.

>TRBJ2-1|TRBV12-3/TRBV12-4|once|-
CASSLYPGLGSNEQFF
TGTGCCAGCAGTTTGTACCCCGGGCTGGGATCCAATGAGCAGTTCTTC
>TRBJ2-1|TRBV3-1|-|TRBD2
CASTPRLAGGHNEQFF
TGTGCCAGCACCCCGAGGTTAGCGGGGGGCCACAATGAGCAGTTCTTC
>TRBJ2-7|TRBV6-1|-|TRBD1
CASSETGVYTYEQYF
TGTGCCAGCAGTGAAACAGGGGTCTATACCTACGAGCAGTACTTC
>TRBJ1-1|TRBV27|medium-sized|-
CASSLLSGGTEAFF
TGTGCCAGCAGTTTACTCTCCGGGGGAACTGAAGCTTTCTTT
>TRBJ2-3|TRBV6-5|-|-
CASSSAGRCATDTQYF
TGTGCCAGCAGTTCGGCGGGACGGTGCGCCACAGATACGCAGTATTTC
>TRBJ2-1|TRBV6-1|-|-
CASSEALLVLSNEQFF
TGTGCCAGCAGTGAAGCGTTGCTAGTACTATCCAATGAGCAGTTCTTC
>TRBJ2-3|TRBV10-3|few|TRBD2
CAISGGPSGGPDTQYF
TGTGCCATCAGCGGGGGTCCTAGCGGGGGTCCAGATACGCAGTATTTT
>TRBJ2-7|TRBV7-2|-|-
CASSRDPAFEQYF
TGTGCCAGCAGCCGGGACCCTGCCTTCGAGCAGTACTTC
>TRBJ2-2|TRBV6-1|-|TRBD1
CASRQGSTGELFF
TGTGCCAGCAGACAGGGGTCCACCGGGGAGCTGTTTTTT
>TRBJ2-4|TRBV6-1|-|TRBD2
CASGEGRKNIQYF
TGTGCCAGCGGGGAGGGGCGCAAGAACATTCAGTACTTC
>TRBJ2-3|TRBV7-2|-|-
CASSPYTDTQYF
TGTGCCAGCAGCCCCTACACAGATACGCAGTATTTT
>TRBJ2-5|TRBV7-2|-|TRBD1
CASSSDRGPQETQYF
TGTGCCAGCAGCTCGGACAGGGGGCCCCAAGAGACCCAGTACTTC
>TRBJ2-5|TRBV6-5|few|TRBD2
CASSSGTSGVETQYF
TGTGCCAGCAGTTCCGGGACTAGCGGGGTCGAGACCCAGTACTTC
>TRBJ2-7|TRBV7-2|few|-
CASSFAGLTYEQYF
TGTGCCAGCAGTTTTGCGGGGCTAACCTACGAGCAGTACTTC
>TRBJ2-5|TRBV3-1|few|TRBD2
CASSIERFSGSSETQYF
TGTGCCAGCAGCATAGAACGGTTTAGCGGGAGCTCCGAGACCCAGTACTTC
>TRBJ2-3|TRBV6-1|-|TRBD2
CASRNPGLETQYF
TGTGCCAGCAGGAACCCGGGACTAGAGACGCAGTATTTT
>TRBJ2-1|TRBV6-1|-|-
CASSEGGVAGTYNEQFF
TGTGCCAGCAGTGAAGGCGGGGTGGCGGGGACCTACAATGAGCAGTTCTTC
>TRBJ2-1|TRBV6-1|-|-
CASTGLANEQFF
TGTGCTAGTACAGGGTTGGCCAATGAGCAGTTCTTC
>TRBJ2-4|TRBV10-3|-|TRBD2
CAGSGEGNKNIQYF
TGTGCGGGGAGCGGGGAGGGGAACAAAAACATCCAGTACTTC
>TRBJ1-1|TRBV6-1|once|TRBD1
CASRAGQGRIAFF
TGTGCCAGCAGAGCGGGACAGGGGAGGATCGCTTTCTTT